Shown below are 3 T cell receptor beta chains from a single sample sequenced in a study of blood T cell repertoires in COVID-19. Using immunoSEQ multiplex PCR, the repertoire was profiled, and TCRdb retains in-frame clones only, with some absent. The data hold more than 95,000 clones, with roughly 90% observed a single time. The source material was peripheral blood. These receptor sequences come from a human donor in a cohort sampled during active COVID-19.

This clone was seen a single time. This chain uses TRBV25-1 with TRBJ1-2; TRBD1 might be the D (6 bases). The CDR3 extends over 16 amino acids. The V end was cut by 2 bases, the J end by 4 bases, with 17 bases between. Germline values: CDR1 MGHDK, CDR2 SYGVNS. Written as DNA, the CDR3 is TGTGCCAGCAGTGAACGGTCGGGGGGCTTGGGCTATGGCTACACCTTC. Its translation: CASSERSGGLGYGYTF.

The genes are TRBV28 and TRBJ1-6; 8 positions agree with TRBD1. Germline V gene sequence: CDR1 MDHEN, CDR2 SYDVKM. This CDR3 has 14 residues. V lost 5 bases, J lost 10 bases, and 7 bases stayed unmatched. The CDR3 DNA sequence: TGTGCCAGCAGTACCGGGACAGGAGAATCACCCCTCCACTTT. Its translation is CASSTGTGESPLHF. Full variable domain (remainder filled in from reference TRBV28 and TRBJ1-6): DVKVTQSSRYLVKRTGEKVFLECVQDMDHENMFWYRQDPGLGLRLIYFSYDVKMKEKGDIPEGYSVSREKKERFSLILESASTNQTSMYLCASSTGTGESPLHFGNGTRLTVT.

This clone was detected once. The gene calls are TRBV7-2 and TRBJ1-2, with 11 bases lining up with TRBD1. The CDR3 runs to 17 residues. Trimming took 5 bases from V and 0 from J; bases not matched to a gene: 8. Per germline, CDR1 SGHTA and CDR2 FQGNSA. The CDR3 nucleotides are TGTGCCAGCAGCCAGACCGGGACAGGGGGGGCTAACTATGGCTACACCTTC. This codes for CASSQTGTGGANYGYTF. Together with reference TRBV7-2 and TRBJ1-2, the CDR3 gives the full variable domain: GAGVSQSPSNKVTEKGKDVELRCDPISGHTALYWYRQSLGQGLEFLIYFQGNSAPDKSGLPSDRFSAERTGGSVSTLTIQRTQQEDSAVYLCASSQTGTGGANYGYTFGSGTRLTVV.